The 20 T cell receptor beta chains below were found in one sample sequenced in a study of PD-L1 blockade in urothelial cancer. Specified time point: peripheral blood 6 weeks after treatment start. Data came from immunoSEQ multiplex PCR; TCRdb stores just in-frame clones and leaves some out. The table lists fewer than 25,000 clones, around 86% of them singletons. Here the sequenced sample was PBMCs, taken around atezolizumab (anti-PD-L1) treatment. The receptors shown here come from a middle-aged man with urothelial cancer.

The rearrangement uses TRBV5-1 and TRBJ2-1, with 7 bases that match TRBD1. With V trimmed by 4 bases and J by 6 bases, 10 bases remained unmatched. The CDR3 totals 15 residues. Germline CDR1 SGHRS, CDR2 YFSETQ. CDR3 sequence (DNA): TGCGCCAGCAGCCGGGACAGCCGAGGGGTCAATGAGCAGTTCTTC. Translated, it gives CASSRDSRGVNEQFF. Based on the CDR3 plus reference TRBV5-1 and TRBJ2-1, the full variable domain is KAGVTQTPRYLIKTRGQQVTLSCSPISGHRSVSWYQQTPGQGLQFLFEYFSETQRNKGNFPGRFSGRQFSNSRSEMNVSTLELGDSALYLCASSRDSRGVNEQFFGPGTRLTVL.

The chain employs TRBV19 and TRBJ1-2, with 8 bases lining up with TRBD1. The CDR3 is 14 residues long. The germline V gene encodes CDR1 LNHDA and CDR2 SQIVND (reference sequence). Trimming took 11 bases from V and 8 from J; bases not matched to a gene: 16. The CDR3 loop reads CASFRGQGGAGYTF. The CDR3 DNA sequence: TGTGCCTCCTTCAGAGGACAGGGAGGCGCCGGCTACACCTTC.

The rearrangement links TRBV5-1 to TRBJ1-1; 8 bases are a match to TRBD1. The germline V gene has CDR1 SGHRS and CDR2 YFSETQ. Trimming at V came to 4 bases and at J to 1 base, leaving 3 bases not matched to a gene. This CDR3 has 14 amino acids. This CDR3 is CASSPGTGNTEAFF. The CDR3 DNA reads as TGCGCCAGCAGCCCTGGGACAGGGAACACTGAAGCTTTCTTT.

This rearrangement joins TRBV28 to TRBJ1-5; 9 bases fit TRBD1. The junction had 10 bases not matched to a gene; V was cut back by 7 bases and J by 0 bases. From germline, CDR1 is MDHEN and CDR2 SYDVKM. This CDR3 has 17 amino acids. The CDR3 bases are TGTGCCAGCACCTCGAACAGGGGGCGACATAGCAATCAGCCCCAGCATTTT. Protein sequence: CASTSNRGRHSNQPQHF. The full variable domain, completed using reference TRBV28 and TRBJ1-5, is DVKVTQSSRYLVKRTGEKVFLECVQDMDHENMFWYRQDPGLGLRLIYFSYDVKMKEKGDIPEGYSVSREKKERFSLILESASTNQTSMYLCASTSNRGRHSNQPQHFGDGTRLSIL.

J is TRBJ1-1 and V is TRBV6-6; 8 bases align to TRBD1. Germline V lookup: CDR1 MNHNY, CDR2 SVGAGI (reference sequence). The length of the CDR3 is 16 residues. Unmatched junction bases numbered 9, after V lost 6 bases and J lost 0 bases. CDR3: CASSPNQGALNTEAFF. The CDR3 DNA follows: TGTGCCAGCAGCCCTAACCAGGGGGCCCTGAACACTGAAGCTTTCTTT.

This chain connects TRBV9 to TRBJ2-5, with a tentative D call TRBD2 (6 bases). Trimming removed 4 bases from V and 3 bases from J, with 13 bases in between. The CDR3 extends over 14 amino acids. In germline, CDR1 is SGDLS, CDR2 YYNGEE. The CDR3 DNA reads TGTGCCAGCAGCCCAACCGGGAGTAAAGAGACCCAGTACTTC. Translation gives CASSPTGSKETQYF.

This clone was detected only a few times. The rearrangement links TRBV10-3 to TRBJ1-1, with a tentative D call TRBD1 (5 bases). V lost 3 bases and J lost 7, with 18 bases in between. CDR1 is ENHRY, CDR2 SYGVKD, per germline. The CDR3 extends over 15 amino acids. In DNA, the CDR3 is TGTGCCATCAGTGAATCGGGGGGGGAGTTAGGTGAAGCTTTCTTT. It encodes CAISESGGELGEAFF.

The gene calls are TRBV18 and TRBJ2-1; the match to TRBD1 covers 7 bases. V shed 2 bases and J 1 base; nucleotides not matched to a gene: 8. CDR3 length equals 17 residues. Germline CDR1 reads KGHSH; CDR2 reads LQKENI. The CDR3 is CASSPSRQGLSYNEQFF. The CDR3 bases are TGTGCCAGCTCACCATCTCGACAGGGATTATCCTACAATGAGCAGTTCTTC.

The rearrangement uses TRBV19 and TRBJ2-7; 9 bases agree with TRBD1. This CDR3 contains 15 residues. Germline assignment: CDR1 LNHDA and CDR2 SQIVND (reference sequence). V lost 4 bases to trimming and J lost 1 base; unmatched junction nucleotides: 5. The CDR3 DNA is TGTGCCAGTAGTAACCCCGGGACAGGGTCCTACGAGCAGTACTTC. This sequence encodes CASSNPGTGSYEQYF.

This clone was recorded a few times. V usage is TRBV6-6 and J usage is TRBJ1-1, with TRBD1 matching 7 bases. The CDR3 is 11 residues long. Trimming cost V 11 bases and J 5 bases; bases outside gene matches: 5. Germline assignment: CDR1 MNHNY and CDR2 SVGAGI (reference sequence). CDR3 coding DNA: TGTGCCTCAGGGGGGAGGACTGAAGCTTTCTTT. It encodes CASGGRTEAFF.

This chain joins TRBV5-1 and TRBJ1-2; no clear D gene. Germline V CDR1 and CDR2: SGHRS, YFSETQ. The CDR3 loop spans 14 amino acids. V was shortened by 0 bases and J by 0 bases, with 6 bases between the two germline ends. Here the CDR3 DNA reads TGCGCCAGCAGCTTGGATCCATCTAACTATGGCTACACCTTC. It encodes CASSLDPSNYGYTF.

V usage is TRBV4-1 and J usage is TRBJ2-5; 7 nucleotides agree with TRBD2. After removal of 5 bases from V and 6 bases from J, the junction contained 15 bases not matched to a gene. The CDR3 loop spans 16 amino acids. CDR1 and CDR2 (germline): MGHRA, YSYEKL. This CDR3 reads CASSSSGREWEKTQYF. CDR3 coding DNA: TGCGCCAGCAGCTCCTCCGGGCGGGAGTGGGAAAAGACCCAGTACTTC.

This clone has only one observation. V and J are TRBV6-5 and TRBJ1-6, with 7 nucleotides matching TRBD1. The CDR3 is 14 residues long. The germline CDR1 and CDR2 sequences are MNHEY and SVGAGI. Trimming at V came to 4 bases and at J to 13 bases, leaving 10 bases not matched to a gene. The CDR3 loop is CASSFRDRMNPLHF. CDR3 nucleotides: TGTGCCAGCAGTTTTAGGGACAGAATGAATCCCCTCCACTTT.

The gene calls are TRBV19 and TRBJ2-5, with TRBD2 as a possible D gene (6 bases). Germline CDR1 is LNHDA and CDR2 is SQIVND (reference sequence). The CDR3 contains 15 residues. Deletions cut 4 bases from V and 5 bases from J, with 17 bases between. The CDR3 protein is CASSTPTRGGETQYF. DNA for the CDR3: TGTGCCAGTAGTACCCCGACGCGGGGCGGGGAGACCCAGTACTTC.

This chain connects TRBV28 to TRBJ2-1; 7 nucleotides line up with TRBD1. The CDR3 spans 16 residues. The V gene's germline CDR1 is MDHEN and CDR2 SYDVKM. The V segment lost 5 bases and the J segment 7 bases; nucleotides outside the gene matches: 14. This CDR3 reads CASSGQRQGPWNEQFF. Here the CDR3 DNA reads TGTGCCAGCAGTGGGCAGAGACAGGGACCCTGGAATGAGCAGTTCTTC.

This chain connects TRBV7-8 to TRBJ1-5, with D hard to call. The germline CDR1 and CDR2 sequences are SGHVS and FQNEAQ. V was pared by 5 bases and J by 6 bases, with 14 bases between. This CDR3 comprises 14 residues. CDR3 residues: CASSTANKLQPQHF. CDR3 DNA sequence: TGTGCCAGCAGCACCGCCAATAAACTTCAGCCCCAGCATTTT.

The rearrangement links TRBV5-4 to TRBJ2-6; D not certain. Germline V lookup: CDR1 SGHNT, CDR2 YYREEE (reference sequence). The CDR3 loop spans 19 amino acids. Trimming pared 0 bases from V and 0 bases from J, leaving 16 bases between. The CDR3 sequence: CASSLEVLTTPSGANVLTF. The CDR3 nucleotides read TGTGCCAGCAGCTTGGAGGTTCTGACAACTCCCTCTGGGGCCAACGTCCTGACTTTC.

This chain joins TRBV27 and TRBJ1-2; 12 bases match TRBD1. Germline values: CDR1 MNHEY, CDR2 SMNVEV (reference sequence). The junction had 14 bases not matched to a gene; V was cut back by 5 bases and J by 7 bases. There are 17 residues in the CDR3. This chain's CDR3 is CASSLINPGQGAPGYTF. The CDR3 nucleotides are TGTGCCAGCAGTCTCATAAATCCGGGACAGGGGGCCCCTGGCTACACCTTC.

The J gene is TRBJ2-2, the V gene TRBV5-1; 10 nucleotides line up with TRBD1. Trimming removed 4 bases from V and 7 bases from J; junction bases left unmatched: 7. Germline lookup yields CDR1 SGHRS and CDR2 YFSETQ. The CDR3 is 15 residues long. The CDR3 DNA follows: TGCGCCAGCAGCGTGGGACAGGGGTTCCACGGGGAGCTGTTTTTT. It is translated as CASSVGQGFHGELFF.

The V call is TRBV11-2, the J call TRBJ2-7; D uncertain. The CDR3 is 14 residues long. The germline gives CDR1 SGHAT, CDR2 FQNNGV. The V gene lost 0 bases and the J gene lost 0 bases, with 6 bases spanning the gap. CDR3 loop: CASSLDSSSYEQYV. In DNA form, the CDR3 reads TGTGCCAGCAGCTTAGATTCTAGCTCCTACGAGCAGTACGTC.